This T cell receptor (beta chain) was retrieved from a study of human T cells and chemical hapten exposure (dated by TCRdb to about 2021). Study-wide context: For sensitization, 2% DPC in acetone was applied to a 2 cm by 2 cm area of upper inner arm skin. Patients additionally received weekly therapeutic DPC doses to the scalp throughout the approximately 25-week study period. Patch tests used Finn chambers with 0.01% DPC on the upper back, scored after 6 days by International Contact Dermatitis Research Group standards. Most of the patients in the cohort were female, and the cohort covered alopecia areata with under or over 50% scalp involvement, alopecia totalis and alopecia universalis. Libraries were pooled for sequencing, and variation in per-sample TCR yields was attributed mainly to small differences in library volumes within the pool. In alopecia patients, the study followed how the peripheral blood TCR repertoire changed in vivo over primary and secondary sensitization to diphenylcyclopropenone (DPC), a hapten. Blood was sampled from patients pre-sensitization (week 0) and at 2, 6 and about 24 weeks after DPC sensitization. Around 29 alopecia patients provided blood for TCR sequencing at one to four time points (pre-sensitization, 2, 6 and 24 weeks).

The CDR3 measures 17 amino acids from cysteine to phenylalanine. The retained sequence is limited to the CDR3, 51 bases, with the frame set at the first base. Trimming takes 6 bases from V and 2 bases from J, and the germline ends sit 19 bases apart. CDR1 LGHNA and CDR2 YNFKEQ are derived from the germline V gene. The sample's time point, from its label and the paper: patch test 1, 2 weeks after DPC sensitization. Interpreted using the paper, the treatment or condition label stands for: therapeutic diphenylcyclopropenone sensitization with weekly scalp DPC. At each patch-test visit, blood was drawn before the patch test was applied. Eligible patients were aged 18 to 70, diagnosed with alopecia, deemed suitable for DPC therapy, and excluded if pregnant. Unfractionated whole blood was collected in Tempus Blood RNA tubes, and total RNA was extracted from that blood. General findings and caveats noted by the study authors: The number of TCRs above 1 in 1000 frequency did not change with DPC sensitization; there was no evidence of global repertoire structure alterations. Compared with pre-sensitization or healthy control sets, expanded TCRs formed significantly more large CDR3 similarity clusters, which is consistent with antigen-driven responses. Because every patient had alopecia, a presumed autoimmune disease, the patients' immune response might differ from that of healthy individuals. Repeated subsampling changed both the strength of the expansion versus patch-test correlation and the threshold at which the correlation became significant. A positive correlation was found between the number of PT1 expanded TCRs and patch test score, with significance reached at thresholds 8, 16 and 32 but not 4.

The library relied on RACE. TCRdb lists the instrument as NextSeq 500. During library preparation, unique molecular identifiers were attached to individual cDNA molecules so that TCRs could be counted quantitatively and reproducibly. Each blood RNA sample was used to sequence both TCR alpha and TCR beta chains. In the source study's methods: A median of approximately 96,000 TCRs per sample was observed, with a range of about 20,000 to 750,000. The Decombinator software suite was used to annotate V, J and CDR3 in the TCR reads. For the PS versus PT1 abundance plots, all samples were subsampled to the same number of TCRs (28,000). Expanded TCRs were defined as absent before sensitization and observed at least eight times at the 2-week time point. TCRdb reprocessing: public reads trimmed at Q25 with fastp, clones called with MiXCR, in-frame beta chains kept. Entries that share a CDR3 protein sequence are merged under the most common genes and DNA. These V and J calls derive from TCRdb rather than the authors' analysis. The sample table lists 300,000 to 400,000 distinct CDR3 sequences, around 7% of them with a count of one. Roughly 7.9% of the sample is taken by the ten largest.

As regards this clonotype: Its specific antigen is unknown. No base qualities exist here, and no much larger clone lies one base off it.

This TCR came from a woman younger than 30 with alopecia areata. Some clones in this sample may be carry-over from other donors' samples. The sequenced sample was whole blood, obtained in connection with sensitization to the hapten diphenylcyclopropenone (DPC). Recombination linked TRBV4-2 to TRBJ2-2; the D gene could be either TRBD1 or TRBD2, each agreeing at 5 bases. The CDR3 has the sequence CASSREPGPSNTGELFF. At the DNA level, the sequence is TGTGCCAGCAGTCGGGAACCGGGGCCCTCAAACACCGGGGAGCTGTTTTTT.